This T cell receptor beta chain was identified during a study of T cells in Graves' hyperthyroidism and ophthalmopathy. The junction had 5 bases not matched to a gene; V was cut back by 6 bases and J by 1 base. This CDR3 spans 14 amino acids. Isolation of PBMCs was performed on around 9.7 ml fresh peripheral blood. RNA transcripts provided the source from which TCR beta CDR3 regions were amplified. The HTBI primer set was used in a first-round RT-PCR of the TCR CDR3. In TCRdb, the multiplex PCR reads were re-called with MiXCR into one record per CDR3 protein. The table lists hundreds of thousands of distinct CDR3 sequences, over 35% of them singletons.

V usage is TRBV12-3 or TRBV12-4 and J usage is TRBJ1-1; 7 bases are shared with TRBD1. The receptor was derived from a man between 18 and 35 years old with Graves' hyperthyroidism. The sequenced sample was blood. The CDR3 nucleotides read TGTGCCAGCAGACCGGGACAGAGGAACACTGAAGCTTTCTTT. This encodes CASRPGQRNTEAFF.